This T cell receptor beta chain is drawn from a study of T cell responses to AZD1222 COVID-19 vaccine. Only in-frame clones appear in the TCRdb table, and some are missing; sequencing was by immunoSEQ multiplex PCR. There are roughly 140,000 clones in the sample; 85% to 90% occur only once, and around 1.5% lies in the top ten. The CDR3 has 12 amino acids. Between the trimmed V and J ends, which lost 0 bases and 4 bases, there was a span of 3 bases. Germline-derived CDR1 and CDR2 are SGHDN and FVKESK. Sample: peripheral blood, taken on day 0 of AZD1222 vaccination. The TCR originated in an adult in good health. The chain combines TRBV14 with TRBJ2-5; D remains unclear. The CDR3 sequence: CASSQERETQYF. CDR3 in DNA: TGTGCCAGCAGCCAAGAGAGAGAGACCCAGTACTTC.